Shown below are 15 T cell receptor beta chains from a single sample sequenced in a study of T cells after yellow fever vaccination. TCRdb used MiXCR to reprocess the 5' RACE reads, holding one entry per CDR3 protein. The sample holds about 360,000 distinct CDR3 sequences, 6% to 8% seen once. The sequences come from PBMCs, collected 5 days after the yellow fever booster vaccination. The receptors originated from a man in his thirties or forties who received the YFV17D yellow fever vaccine.

This clonotype was seen repeatedly, ten times or more. This sequence joins TRBV6-2 or TRBV6-3 and TRBJ2-5; perhaps D is TRBD1 or TRBD2 (6 bases each). CDR3 length equals 14 residues. Germline loops: CDR1 MNHEY, CDR2 SVGEGT. V was pared by 2 bases and J by 1 base, with 8 bases between. Here the CDR3 DNA reads TGTGCCAGCAGTTACGGGGGGCGCCAAGAGACCCAGTACTTC. This sequence encodes CASSYGGRQETQYF.

With regard to this clonotype: This may stem from a read error, because a much larger clone lies one nucleotide away. The CDR3 here is CSARAVRLDGETQYF. As DNA, the CDR3 is TGCAGTGCCCGCGCCGTCCGGTTGGACGGAGAGACCCAGTACTTC. The V and J genes are TRBV20-1 and TRBJ2-5; D gene uncertain. The V end lost 6 bases, the J end lost 4 bases, and 21 bases lay between the germline ends. This CDR3 is built from 15 residues. CDR1 is DFQATT, CDR2 SNEGSKA, per germline (reference sequence).

This clonotype showed up many times. This CDR3 reads CSVDLGTSGIYNEQFF. The DNA for the CDR3 is TGCAGCGTTGACCTAGGGACTAGCGGGATTTACAATGAGCAGTTCTTC. The rearrangement joins TRBV29-1 to TRBJ2-1; TRBD2 matches at 13 bases. CDR3 length: 16 residues. Germline V gene data show CDR1 as SQVTM and CDR2 as ANQGSEA. V shed 3 bases and J 4 bases; nucleotides not matched to a gene: 6.

In its sample, this clonotype was seen many times. This chain joins TRBV12-3 or TRBV12-4 and TRBJ2-7, with 8 bases matching TRBD2. Trimming cost V 6 bases and J 10 bases; bases outside gene matches: 8. The CDR3 spans 12 residues. The CDR3 sequence: CASRAGDRTQYF. CDR3 nucleotides: TGTGCCAGCAGAGCGGGAGACAGGACACAGTACTTC.

The chain is built from TRBV7-8 and TRBJ1-2, with 10 bases identical to TRBD1. This CDR3 is built from 15 residues. Germline CDR1 SGHVS, CDR2 FQNEAQ. Trimming removed 3 bases from V and 3 bases from J; junction bases left unmatched: 4. The chain's CDR3 is CASSFRDRGHYGYTF. The CDR3 nucleotides read TGTGCCAGCAGCTTCCGGGACAGGGGACACTATGGCTACACCTTC.

A remark on this clonotype: Possible read error: a much larger clone is one base away. This chain links TRBV20-1 with TRBJ2-5; D is possibly TRBD2 (5 bases). Per germline, CDR1 DFQATT and CDR2 SNEGSKA (reference sequence). The CDR3 covers 14 residues. CDR3: CIGHPAGRGETQYF. The CDR3 nucleotides are TGCATCGGGCACCCGGCAGGCCGCGGGGAGACCCAGTACTTC.

This clonotype was recorded at least ten times. The chain combines TRBV20-1 with TRBJ2-3; no firm D call. V was clipped by 6 bases and J by 1 base, with 5 bases between them. The CDR3 contains 11 residues. The germline CDR1 and CDR2 sequences are DFQATT and SNEGSKA (reference sequence). CDR3 sequence: CSAGRTDTQYF. CDR3 sequence (DNA): TGCAGTGCCGGCCGCACAGATACGCAGTATTTT.

This clonotype was seen repeatedly, ten times or more. The CDR3 protein is CATSRDLAGGYNEQFF. In DNA form, the CDR3 reads TGTGCCACCAGCAGAGATCTCGCAGGGGGCTACAATGAGCAGTTCTTC. V and J are TRBV15 and TRBJ2-1; 7 bases agree with TRBD1. V shed 0 bases, J shed 3 bases, and the junction held 5 bases outside the gene matches. CDR3 size: 16 residues. From germline, CDR1 is LNHNV and CDR2 YYDKDF (reference sequence).

This clonotype was found many times. The CDR3 DNA reads as TGCAGTGCTAGAGATGAAGGGGTTCGGGGTCCCTACGAGCAGTACTTC. Its translation is CSARDEGVRGPYEQYF. V gene TRBV20-1 combines with J gene TRBJ2-7; D might be TRBD1 or TRBD2, each matching 5 bases. This CDR3 region has 16 residues. Trimming took off 0 bases at V and 2 bases at J, with 17 bases between the two ends. The germline V gene encodes CDR1 DFQATT and CDR2 SNEGSKA (reference sequence).

This clonotype was seen at least ten times. The chain joins TRBV27 to TRBJ2-4; 8 bases map to TRBD1. The germline V gene encodes CDR1 MNHEY and CDR2 SMNVEV (reference sequence). With 5 bases clipped from V and 6 bases from J, the junction kept 3 bases outside the gene matches. This CDR3 comprises 13 residues. CDR3 coding DNA: TGTGCCAGCAGTCTCGACAGGGGAAACATTCAGTACTTC. Protein product: CASSLDRGNIQYF.

This clonotype showed up just a few times. This rearrangement joins TRBV19 to TRBJ2-5; D could derive from TRBD1 or TRBD2 (6 bases each). Trimming cost V 1 base and J 1 base, with 10 bases left between them. This CDR3 has 15 residues. Germline CDR1 is LNHDA and CDR2 is SQIVND (reference sequence). The CDR3 DNA reads as TGTGCCAGTAGTATAGTGGGGGGCGCCCAAGAGACCCAGTACTTC. It codes for CASSIVGGAQETQYF.

This clonotype has a handful of counts. The chain couples TRBV2 to TRBJ2-3; tentatively, D is TRBD1 (6 bases). The CDR3 is made up of 15 amino acids. Between the trimmed V and J ends, which lost 2 bases and 8 bases, there was a span of 17 bases. Germline-derived CDR1 and CDR2 are SNHLY and FYNNEI. This chain's CDR3 is CASSEQRTESATQYF. CDR3 DNA sequence: TGTGCCAGCAGTGAACAGCGGACAGAAAGCGCTACGCAGTATTTT.

J is TRBJ2-3 and V is TRBV5-1; TRBD2 is a possible D gene (5 bases). Trimming pared 2 bases from V and 4 bases from J, leaving 14 bases between. Germline V gene lookup returns CDR1 SGHRS and CDR2 YFSETQ. The CDR3 runs to 15 residues. The CDR3 sequence is CASSFLGAVPDTQYF. CDR3 sequence (DNA): TGCGCCAGCAGCTTTCTAGGAGCGGTGCCAGATACGCAGTATTTT.

This sequence joins TRBV29-1 and TRBJ1-2, with TRBD1 identical over 8 bases. The CDR3 has 11 amino acids. With 4 bases clipped from V and 7 bases from J, the junction kept 2 bases outside the gene matches. Germline assignment: CDR1 SQVTM and CDR2 ANQGSEA. This CDR3 reads CSVGDRGGYTF. CDR3 sequence (DNA): TGCAGCGTTGGCGACAGGGGTGGCTACACCTTC.

This clonotype was seen only a few times. The chain links TRBV29-1 to TRBJ2-7, with a tentative D call TRBD1 (6 bases). V lost 6 bases and J lost 2, with 11 bases in between. The CDR3 loop spans 12 amino acids. Per germline, CDR1 SQVTM and CDR2 ANQGSEA. The DNA for the CDR3 is TGCAGCGTCGGACCAGGGGCCTACGAGCAGTACTTC. Its protein is CSVGPGAYEQYF.